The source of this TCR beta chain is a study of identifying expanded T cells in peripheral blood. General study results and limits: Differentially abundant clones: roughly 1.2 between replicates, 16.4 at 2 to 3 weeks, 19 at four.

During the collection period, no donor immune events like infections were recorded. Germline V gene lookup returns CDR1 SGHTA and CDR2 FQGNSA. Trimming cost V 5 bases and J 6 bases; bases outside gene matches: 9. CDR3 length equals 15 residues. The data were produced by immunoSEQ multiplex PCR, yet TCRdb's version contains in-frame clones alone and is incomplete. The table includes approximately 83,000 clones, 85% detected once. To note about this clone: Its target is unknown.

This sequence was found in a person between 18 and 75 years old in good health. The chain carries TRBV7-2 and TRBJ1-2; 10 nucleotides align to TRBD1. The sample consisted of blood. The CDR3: CASSPGDRGRNGYTF. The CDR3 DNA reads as TGTGCCAGCAGCCCAGGAGACAGGGGGCGAAATGGCTACACCTTC. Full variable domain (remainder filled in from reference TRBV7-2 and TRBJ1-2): GAGVSQSPSNKVTEKGKDVELRCDPISGHTALYWYRQSLGQGLEFLIYFQGNSAPDKSGLPSDRFSAERTGGSVSTLTIQRTQQEDSAVYLCASSPGDRGRNGYTFGSGTRLTVV.